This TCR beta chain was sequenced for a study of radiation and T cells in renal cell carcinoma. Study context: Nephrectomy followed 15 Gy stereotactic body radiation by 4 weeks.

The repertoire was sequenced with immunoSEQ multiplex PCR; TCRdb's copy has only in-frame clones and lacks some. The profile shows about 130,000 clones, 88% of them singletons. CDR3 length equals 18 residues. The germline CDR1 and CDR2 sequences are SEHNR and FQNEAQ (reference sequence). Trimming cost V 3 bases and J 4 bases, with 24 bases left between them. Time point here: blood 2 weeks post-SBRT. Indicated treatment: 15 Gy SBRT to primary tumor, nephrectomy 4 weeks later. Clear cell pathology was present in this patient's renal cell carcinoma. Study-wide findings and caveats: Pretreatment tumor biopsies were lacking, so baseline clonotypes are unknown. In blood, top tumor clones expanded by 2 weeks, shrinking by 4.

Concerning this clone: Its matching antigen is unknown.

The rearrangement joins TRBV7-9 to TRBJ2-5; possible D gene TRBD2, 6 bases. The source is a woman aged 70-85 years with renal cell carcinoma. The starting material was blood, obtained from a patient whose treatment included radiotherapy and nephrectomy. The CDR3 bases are TGTGCCAGCAGCTTGGGGGACGGCGGACTAACACACCCAGAGACCCAGTACTTC. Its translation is CASSLGDGGLTHPETQYF. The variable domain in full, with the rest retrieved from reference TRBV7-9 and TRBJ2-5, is DTGVSQNPRHKITKRGQNVTFRCDPISEHNRLYWYRQTLGQGPEFLTYFQNEAQLEKSRLLSDRFSAERPKGSFSTLEIQRTEQGDSAMYLCASSLGDGGLTHPETQYFGPGTRLLVL.